Listed below are T cell receptor beta chains from one sample, sequenced in a study of blood T cell repertoires in COVID-19. This table comes from immunoSEQ multiplex PCR, and its TCRdb copy is limited to in-frame clones, with some not included. Among about 120,000 clones listed, 80% to 85% were seen once. Sequenced sample: PBMCs or T cells enriched from blood (not recorded which). The receptors stem from a woman aged 25 to 39 who had recovered from COVID-19. Both conserved end residues are part of each CDR3. Each record gives: clone size, J gene, D gene, V gene, CDR3 protein, CDR3 DNA. The D gene is left open where the match is weak. Not every row has a clone size; where given, it reads once, few, many or a size class.

>once|TRBJ1-1|.|TRBV29-1
CSGARSSEAFF
TGCAGCGGAGCTCGGTCGTCTGAAGCTTTCTTT
>.|TRBJ2-1|TRBD2|TRBV4-1
CASSLIETSGNLNEQFF
TGCGCCAGCAGTCTAATAGAGACTAGCGGGAATCTCAATGAGCAGTTCTTC
>.|TRBJ2-2|TRBD1|TRBV7-7
CASSPDRGNTGELFF
TGTGCCAGCAGCCCCGACAGGGGGAACACCGGGGAGCTGTTTTTT
>.|TRBJ1-2|.|TRBV7-2
CASSLGRSDYGYTF
TGTGCCAGCAGCTTAGGCAGGTCGGACTATGGCTACACCTTC
>once|TRBJ1-1|TRBD1|TRBV5-5
CASSLISGGSTEAFF
TGTGCCAGCAGCTTAATTTCAGGGGGAAGTACTGAAGCTTTCTTT
>.|TRBJ2-1|TRBD2|TRBV7-3
CASSIQGLAGGEQFF
TGTGCCAGCAGCATCCAGGGACTAGCGGGAGGGGAGCAGTTCTTC
>.|TRBJ2-1|TRBD2|TRBV7-9
CASSLGLGLAGPEQFF
TGTGCCAGCAGCTTAGGGTTGGGACTAGCGGGCCCTGAGCAGTTCTTC
>.|TRBJ2-5|.|TRBV27
CASSLSGQGGETQYF
TGTGCCAGCAGTTTATCAGGACAGGGAGGGGAGACCCAGTACTTC
>.|TRBJ1-1|.|TRBV6-5
CASSYGGVTNTEAFF
TGTGCCAGCAGTTACGGGGGGGTTACGAACACTGAAGCTTTCTTT
>.|TRBJ2-5|.|TRBV11-3
CASSTGVPETQYF
TGTGCCAGCAGCACCGGAGTCCCAGAGACCCAGTACTTC
>.|TRBJ1-4|TRBD1|TRBV7-9
CASTPRWETGINEKLFF
TGTGCCAGCACCCCAAGGTGGGAGACAGGGATTAATGAAAAACTGTTTTTT
>.|TRBJ1-3|.|TRBV5-1
CASSDPVNRDTIYF
TGCGCCAGCAGCGATCCGGTGAATCGGGACACCATATATTTT
>.|TRBJ2-4|.|TRBV11-1
CASSPRGIKNIQYF
TGTGCCAGCAGCCCCAGGGGCATTAAAAACATTCAGTACTTC
>.|TRBJ1-1|.|TRBV18
CASSTDRGTEAFF
TGTGCCAGCTCAACCGACAGAGGAACTGAAGCTTTCTTT
>few|TRBJ1-3|TRBD1|TRBV7-3
CASSLNHGTGAIYF
TGTGCCAGCAGCTTAAACCACGGGACAGGGGCCATATATTTT
>.|TRBJ2-3|.|TRBV2
CASSPRFSTDTQYF
TGTGCCAGCAGCCCCCGCTTTAGTACAGATACGCAGTATTTT
>once|TRBJ2-7|TRBD2|TRBV28
CASSRTSGSSYEQYF
TGTGCCAGCAGTCGGACTAGCGGGAGCTCCTACGAGCAGTACTTC
>.|TRBJ1-1|TRBD1|TRBV6-5
CASSTRTGLSTEAFF
TGTGCCAGCAGTACACGGACAGGGCTTAGCACTGAAGCTTTCTTT
>many|TRBJ1-1|.|TRBV6-5
CASSYSRLSGPEAFF
TGTGCCAGCAGTTACTCGCGCCTGTCAGGTCCTGAAGCTTTCTTT
>.|TRBJ2-1|.|TRBV28
CASSFGGSLTAQFF
TGTGCCAGCAGTTTCGGCGGATCCCTAACGGCGCAGTTCTTC
>.|TRBJ1-2|.|TRBV19
CASSSPRDGYTF
TGTGCCAGTAGTAGCCCCAGGGATGGCTACACCTTC